These 14 T cell receptor beta chains were sequenced from one sample in a study of T cells in localized non-small cell lung cancer. Clones were sequenced by immunoSEQ multiplex PCR, and TCRdb holds only the in-frame ones, with some missing. The table has 50,000 or so clones, 80% seen once. The sequencing here drew on PBMCs, taken before any cancer treatment. The receptors here all came from a woman aged 40 to 75 with stage II lung adenocarcinoma.

V is TRBV7-3 and J is TRBJ1-1, with TRBD1 matching 8 bases. This CDR3 contains 14 residues. V lost 5 bases, J lost 5 bases, and 7 bases stayed unmatched. CDR1 is SGHTA, CDR2 FQGTGA, per germline. CDR3 nucleotide sequence: TGTGCCAGCAGCGGACAGGGTGGAGGTACTGAAGCTTTCTTT. Residues: CASSGQGGGTEAFF.

The V gene is TRBV4-3, the J gene TRBJ1-1, with 7 positions matching TRBD1. Per germline, CDR1 LGHNA and CDR2 YSLEER. J was trimmed by 4 bases and V by 3 bases; bases with no gene match: 8. This CDR3 spans 15 amino acids. CDR3 residues: CASSQNRGSSTEAFF. In nucleotides, the CDR3 is TGCGCCAGCAGCCAGAACAGGGGTTCTAGCACTGAAGCTTTCTTT.

This clone occurred a few times. The rearrangement uses TRBV15 and TRBJ1-5; D is ambiguous. V lost 0 bases, J lost 7 bases, and 4 bases lay in between. This CDR3 spans 12 amino acids. The germline gives CDR1 LNHNV, CDR2 YYDKDF (reference sequence). CDR3 in amino acids: CATSREKQPQHF. The CDR3 bases are TGTGCCACCAGCAGAGAGAAGCAGCCCCAGCATTTT.

The gene calls are TRBV25-1 and TRBJ1-1; no clear D. Trimming took off 7 bases at V and 4 bases at J, with 13 bases between the two ends. The length of the CDR3 is 13 residues. Germline V gene sequence: CDR1 MGHDK, CDR2 SYGVNS. The CDR3 protein is CASTSLAGTEAFF. The CDR3 bases are TGTGCCAGCACTTCCTTGGCGGGCACTGAAGCTTTCTTT.

This clone was found once. The chain employs TRBV6-1 and TRBJ1-4; no definite D call. Trimming removed 7 bases from V and 7 bases from J, with 13 bases in between. The germline CDR1 and CDR2 sequences are MNHNS and SASEGT. This CDR3 comprises 13 residues. In DNA form, the CDR3 reads TGTGCCAGCACAAGGGCGCGGAGTGAAAAACTGTTTTTT. This sequence encodes CASTRARSEKLFF.

The V gene is TRBV29-1, the J gene TRBJ1-2; D is uncertain. CDR3 size: 13 residues. The germline V and J ends were trimmed by 2 bases and 8 bases, with 15 bases remaining between them. CDR1 is SQVTM, CDR2 ANQGSEA, per germline. CDR3 DNA sequence: TGCAGCGTTGAAAACCAGGAAGAAGAAGGCTACACCTTC. The encoded protein is CSVENQEEEGYTF.

V and J are TRBV7-3 and TRBJ1-1; D uncertain. Germline V gene lookup returns CDR1 SGHTA and CDR2 FQGTGA. Trimming cost V 5 bases and J 8 bases, with 18 bases left between them. CDR3 length: 14 residues. The CDR3 sequence: CASSLSREDGEAFF. The CDR3 DNA is TGTGCCAGCAGCCTCTCTAGGGAGGACGGCGAAGCTTTCTTT.

The gene calls are TRBV2 and TRBJ1-1; 7 bases align to TRBD1. V dropped 6 bases and J dropped 1; count of bases not matched to a gene: 5. The germline V gene encodes CDR1 SNHLY and CDR2 FYNNEI. CDR3 length equals 14 residues. CDR3 DNA: TGTGCCAGCAGCTTTCAGGGGGGGAACACTGAAGCTTTCTTT. Residues: CASSFQGGNTEAFF.

This clone came up a few times. The chain links TRBV13 to TRBJ1-1, with TRBD1 identical over 7 bases. CDR1 is PRHDT and CDR2 is FYEKMQ in the germline V gene (reference sequence). V trimming: 0 bases; J trimming: 11 bases; junction bases outside the gene matches: 3. The CDR3 covers 12 residues. CDR3 sequence (DNA): TGTGCCAGCAGCTTAGGCAGGGGGGCGGCTTTCTTT. This encodes CASSLGRGAAFF.

The chain links TRBV6-6 to TRBJ2-7; the match to TRBD1 covers 7 bases. CDR1 MNHNY and CDR2 SVGAGI come from the germline V gene (reference sequence). With V trimmed by 0 bases and J by 0 bases, 2 bases remained unmatched. The CDR3 covers 15 residues. The CDR3 sequence: CASSYSGGPSYEQYF. The CDR3 nucleotides read TGTGCCAGCAGTTACTCAGGGGGCCCCTCCTACGAGCAGTACTTC.

The chain recombines TRBV5-6 with TRBJ1-2; D is ambiguous. The CDR3 has 13 amino acids. The V gene's germline CDR1 is SGHDT and CDR2 YYEEEE. The ends were cut back, 6 bases at V and 8 bases at J, with 17 bases in the middle. CDR3 sequence (DNA): TGTGCCAGCACCAAGGGTGAATTGAGGGGCTACACCTTC. Residues: CASTKGELRGYTF.

The chain recombines TRBV13 with TRBJ2-1; TRBD2 matches 9 bases. In germline, CDR1 is PRHDT, CDR2 FYEKMQ (reference sequence). This CDR3 region has 15 residues. The junction had 3 bases not matched to a gene; V was cut back by 2 bases and J by 4 bases. The CDR3 region is CASSLRLAGYNEQFF. CDR3 in DNA: TGTGCCAGCAGCTTAAGGCTAGCGGGGTACAATGAGCAGTTCTTC.

The rearrangement links TRBV30 to TRBJ1-5; TRBD1 agrees at 8 bases. There are 13 residues in the CDR3. The germline V gene encodes CDR1 GTSNPN and CDR2 SVGIG (reference sequence). V was pared by 5 bases and J by 6 bases, with 6 bases of the junction left unmatched. The CDR3 protein is CAWGGQDGQPQHF. CDR3 DNA: TGTGCCTGGGGGGGACAGGACGGTCAGCCCCAGCATTTT. The whole variable domain, remainder taken from reference TRBV30 and TRBJ1-5, is SQTIHQWPATLVQPVGSPLSLECTVEGTSNPNLYWYRQAAGRGLQLLFYSVGIGQISSEVPQNLSASRPQDRQFILSSKKLLLSDSGFYLCAWGGQDGQPQHFGDGTRLSIL.

This clone was seen only once. This rearrangement joins TRBV5-1 to TRBJ2-3; 8 positions match TRBD1. Trimming at V came to 2 bases and at J to 0 bases, leaving 2 bases not matched to a gene. This CDR3 contains 15 residues. CDR1 and CDR2 from the germline V gene are SGHRS and YFSETQ. The CDR3 reads CASSLGQGSTDTQYF. The CDR3 region has the DNA TGCGCCAGCAGCTTAGGACAGGGTAGCACAGATACGCAGTATTTT.